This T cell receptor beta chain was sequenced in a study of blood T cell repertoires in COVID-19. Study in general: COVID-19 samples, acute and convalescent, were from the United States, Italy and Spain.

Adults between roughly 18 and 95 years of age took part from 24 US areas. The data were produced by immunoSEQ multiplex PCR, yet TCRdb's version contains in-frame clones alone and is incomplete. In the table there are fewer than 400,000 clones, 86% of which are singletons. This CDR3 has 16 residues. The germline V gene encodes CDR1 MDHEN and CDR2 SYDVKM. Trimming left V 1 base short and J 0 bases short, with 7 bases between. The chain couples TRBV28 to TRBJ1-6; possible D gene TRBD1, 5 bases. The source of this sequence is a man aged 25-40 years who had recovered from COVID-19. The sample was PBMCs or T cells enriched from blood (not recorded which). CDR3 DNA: TGTGCCAGCAGTTTATTCCAGGGCTCCTATAATTCACCCCTCCACTTT. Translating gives CASSLFQGSYNSPLHF.